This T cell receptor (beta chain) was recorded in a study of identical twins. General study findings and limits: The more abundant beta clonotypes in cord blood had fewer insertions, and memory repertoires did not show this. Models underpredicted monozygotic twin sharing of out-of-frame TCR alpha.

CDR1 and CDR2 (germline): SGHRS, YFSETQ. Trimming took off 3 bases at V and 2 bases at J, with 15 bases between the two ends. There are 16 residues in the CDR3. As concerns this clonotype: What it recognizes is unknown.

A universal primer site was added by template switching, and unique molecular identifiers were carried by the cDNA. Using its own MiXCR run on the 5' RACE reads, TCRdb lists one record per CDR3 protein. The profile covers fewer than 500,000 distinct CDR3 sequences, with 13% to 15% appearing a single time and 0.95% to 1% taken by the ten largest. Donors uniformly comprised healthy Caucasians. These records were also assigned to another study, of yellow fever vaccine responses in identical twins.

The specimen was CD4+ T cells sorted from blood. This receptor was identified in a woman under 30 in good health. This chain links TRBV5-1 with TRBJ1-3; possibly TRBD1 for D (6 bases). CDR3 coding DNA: TGCGCCAGCAGCTCTCAACAGGGTTCTACTGGAAACACCATATATTTT. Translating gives CASSSQQGSTGNTIYF.